These T cell receptor beta chains were read from a single sample in a study of cytomegalovirus exposure and HLA in healthy donors. Profiling relied on immunoSEQ multiplex PCR, and the TCRdb table lists in-frame clones only, not all of them. The sample consists of 150,000 to 200,000 clones, around 83% of them appearing once. The sequencing input was PBMCs. The receptor source for this set is a man younger than 35 in good health and CMV-seropositive. CDR3s include the opening cysteine and the closing phenylalanine or tryptophan. D genes are given only for firm matches. Only some rows state a clone size, as once, few, many or a class for expanded clones.

clone size: few
J gene: TRBJ2-5
V gene: TRBV7-7
D gene: .
CDR3 DNA: TGTGCCAGCAGCGTTGGGGAGGAAGAGACCCAGTACTTC
CDR3 protein: CASSVGEEETQYF

clone size: few
J gene: TRBJ1-5
V gene: TRBV11-3
D gene: TRBD1
CDR3 DNA: TGTGCCAGCAGCTTGAGGGACAGGGCGTCGAATCAGCCCCAGCATTTT
CDR3 protein: CASSLRDRASNQPQHF

clone size: .
J gene: TRBJ2-7
V gene: TRBV6-5
D gene: TRBD1
CDR3 DNA: TGTGCCAGCAGTCCCTTGGGGACAGGGTCCTACGAGCAGTACTTC
CDR3 protein: CASSPLGTGSYEQYF

clone size: .
J gene: TRBJ2-1
V gene: TRBV5-1
D gene: .
CDR3 DNA: TGCGCCAGCAGCTGGGGGCGGTACAATGAGCAGTTCTTC
CDR3 protein: CASSWGRYNEQFF

clone size: .
J gene: TRBJ2-3
V gene: TRBV2
D gene: .
CDR3 DNA: TGTGCCAGCAGCCGGGAGCTACCCACAGATACGCAGTATTTT
CDR3 protein: CASSRELPTDTQYF

clone size: .
J gene: TRBJ1-5
V gene: TRBV27
D gene: .
CDR3 DNA: TGTGCCAGCTCAACCCAGGACAGAAATCAGCCCCAGCATTTT
CDR3 protein: CASSTQDRNQPQHF

clone size: once
J gene: TRBJ1-2
V gene: TRBV28
D gene: .
CDR3 DNA: TGTGCCAGCAATATACGGGGGACTAACTATGGCTACACCTTC
CDR3 protein: CASNIRGTNYGYTF

clone size: .
J gene: TRBJ2-2
V gene: TRBV7-6
D gene: TRBD2
CDR3 DNA: TGTGCCAGCAGCGCCGTAGCGGGGGAGGGGGAGCTGTTTTTT
CDR3 protein: CASSAVAGEGELFF

clone size: .
J gene: TRBJ1-5
V gene: TRBV6-5
D gene: .
CDR3 DNA: TGTGCCAGCAGTGTCGACAGATATAGCAATCAGCCCCAGCATTTT
CDR3 protein: CASSVDRYSNQPQHF

clone size: .
J gene: TRBJ2-7
V gene: TRBV5-6
D gene: TRBD1
CDR3 DNA: TGTGCCAGCAGCCATAACCCATACAGGGGGAGGACTGGCGAGCAGTACTTC
CDR3 protein: CASSHNPYRGRTGEQYF

clone size: once
J gene: TRBJ1-2
V gene: TRBV30
D gene: .
CDR3 DNA: TGTGCCTGGAGTTTGCAGGGTAACTATGGCTACACCTTC
CDR3 protein: CAWSLQGNYGYTF

clone size: .
J gene: TRBJ2-3
V gene: TRBV9
D gene: TRBD2
CDR3 DNA: TGTGCCAGCAGCGCCGGACTAGCGGGGGGGAGCACAGGTACGCAGTATTTT
CDR3 protein: CASSAGLAGGSTGTQYF

clone size: .
J gene: TRBJ2-7
V gene: TRBV7-9
D gene: TRBD2
CDR3 DNA: TGTGCCAGCAGCTTACTCTTTGCGGGGGCCTACGAGCAGTACTTC
CDR3 protein: CASSLLFAGAYEQYF

clone size: .
J gene: TRBJ2-3
V gene: TRBV13
D gene: .
CDR3 DNA: TGTGCCAGCAGCTTTTATGCAGATACGCAGTATTTT
CDR3 protein: CASSFYADTQYF

clone size: .
J gene: TRBJ2-7
V gene: TRBV29-1
D gene: TRBD1
CDR3 DNA: TGCAGCGTTATTTGGACAGGAGACTACGAGCAGTACTTC
CDR3 protein: CSVIWTGDYEQYF